This entry lists 22 T cell receptor beta chains sequenced from one sample in a study of cytomegalovirus exposure and HLA in healthy donors. The PCR employed 60 Vbeta primers together with 13 Jbeta primers. Sequenced by immunoSEQ multiplex PCR; TCRdb stores in-frame clones only, minus some. The sample contains 150,000 or so clones, approximately 86% of which appear only once. The sample consisted of PBMCs. These receptors were obtained from a woman aged 18 to 35 in good health and CMV-seronegative.

The table lists this clone with a count of one. V gene TRBV27 combines with J gene TRBJ2-1; no definite D call. This CDR3 has 16 residues. Germline loops: CDR1 MNHEY, CDR2 SMNVEV (reference sequence). Trimming took 6 bases from V and 0 from J, leaving 15 bases between them. The CDR3 loop reads CASRDPSASSYNEQFF. As DNA, the CDR3 is TGTGCCAGCAGAGACCCCAGCGCAAGCTCCTACAATGAGCAGTTCTTC.

This chain connects TRBV2 to TRBJ2-7, with 8 bases aligning to TRBD1. CDR1 is SNHLY and CDR2 is FYNNEI in the germline V gene. The length of the CDR3 is 16 residues. With 2 bases clipped from V and 0 bases from J, the junction kept 6 bases outside the gene matches. CDR3 DNA sequence: TGTGCCAGCAGTGAAATGGGGACAGGAGGCTCCTACGAGCAGTACTTC. Protein product: CASSEMGTGGSYEQYF.

This chain uses TRBV18 with TRBJ1-6; unclear D gene. V lost 4 bases and J 8 bases, leaving 12 bases between the germline ends. Germline CDR1 and CDR2: KGHSH and LQKENI. This CDR3 has 14 amino acids. DNA for the CDR3: TGTGCCAGCTCACTCGACGAGAGGGATTCACCCCTCCACTTT. It is translated as CASSLDERDSPLHF.

This sequence joins TRBV27 and TRBJ2-1; no clear D. The germline CDR1 and CDR2 sequences are MNHEY and SMNVEV (reference sequence). V was pared by 4 bases and J by 0 bases, with 13 bases between. This CDR3 has 16 residues. The CDR3 bases are TGTGCCAGCAGTTCTCCCGCGCCTAGCTCCTACAATGAGCAGTTCTTC. The encoded protein is CASSSPAPSSYNEQFF.

This clone showed up just once. The J gene is TRBJ2-1, the V gene TRBV9; 11 nucleotides agree with TRBD2. This CDR3 spans 17 amino acids. The germline gives CDR1 SGDLS, CDR2 YYNGEE. V dropped 0 bases and J dropped 7; count of bases not matched to a gene: 9. The CDR3 reads CASSVDLSGGEGNEQFF. The CDR3 DNA is TGTGCCAGCAGCGTAGATCTTAGCGGGGGGGAGGGAAATGAGCAGTTCTTC.

The V and J genes are TRBV6-6 and TRBJ2-7, with D tentatively TRBD2 (6 bases). Germline V gives CDR1 MNHNY, CDR2 SVGAGI (reference sequence). CDR3 size: 15 residues. The V and J ends lost 6 bases and 2 bases respectively, with 17 bases between them. The CDR3 region has the DNA TGTGCCAGCAGCCTGGGGGGATTTCTAACCTACGAGCAGTACTTC. Amino acids: CASSLGGFLTYEQYF.

The table lists this clone with a few counts. CDR3 in DNA: TGTGCCAGCAGTGAGGACAGACGGGGAAACACCATATATTTT. Protein sequence: CASSEDRRGNTIYF. This chain connects TRBV2 to TRBJ1-3; TRBD1 is a possible D gene (6 bases). The V and J ends lost 3 bases and 4 bases respectively, with 10 bases between them. Germline V CDR1 and CDR2: SNHLY, FYNNEI. This CDR3 has 14 residues.

The gene calls are TRBV7-9 and TRBJ2-7; 11 bases agree with TRBD2. Germline V CDR1 and CDR2: SEHNR, FQNEAQ (reference sequence). The CDR3 runs 14 residues. J lost 3 bases, V lost 5 bases, and 3 bases had no gene match. CDR3 sequence reads: CASSPGTSGYEQYF. Written as DNA, the CDR3 is TGTGCCAGCAGCCCCGGGACTAGCGGCTACGAGCAGTACTTC.

The chain is built from TRBV7-3 and TRBJ2-7; possibly TRBD2 for D (5 bases). CDR3 length: 13 amino acids. The germline V gene encodes CDR1 SGHTA and CDR2 FQGTGA. Trimming removed 1 base from V and 5 bases from J, with 9 bases in between. Here the CDR3 reads CASSLSPGNEQYF. The CDR3 DNA sequence: TGTGCCAGCAGCTTAAGTCCCGGGAACGAGCAGTACTTC.

CDR3 protein: CASSPDIRSTDTQYF. In nucleotides, the CDR3 is TGTGCCAGCAGTCCGGACATACGAAGCACAGATACGCAGTATTTT. The chain combines TRBV28 with TRBJ2-3, with D possibly being TRBD1 (5 bases). CDR1 is MDHEN, CDR2 SYDVKM, per germline. The CDR3 totals 15 residues. Trimming shortened V by 5 bases and J by 0 bases, and 12 bases separated the two germline ends.

V is TRBV6-5 and J is TRBJ2-7, with D tentatively TRBD1 (6 bases). The germline V gene has CDR1 MNHEY and CDR2 SVGAGI. The CDR3 is made up of 14 amino acids. The V and J ends lost 5 bases and 3 bases respectively, with 14 bases between them. CDR3 DNA: TGTGCCAGCAGTCCCGACAGGAAGTTCTACGAGCAGTACTTC. The encoded protein is CASSPDRKFYEQYF.

The genes are TRBV9 and TRBJ1-4, with 7 bases fitting TRBD1. Per the germline V gene, CDR1 is SGDLS and CDR2 is YYNGEE. The CDR3 consists of 16 residues. V lost 0 bases to trimming and J lost 7 bases; unmatched junction nucleotides: 9. CDR3 nucleotide sequence: TGTGCCAGCAGCGTAGATGAGGGGGCGAAGTTTGAAAAACTGTTTTTT. This encodes CASSVDEGAKFEKLFF. The complete variable domain, with remaining parts taken from reference TRBV9 and TRBJ1-4, reads DSGVTQTPKHLITATGQRVTLRCSPRSGDLSVYWYQQSLDQGLQFLIQYYNGEERAKGNILERFSAQQFPDLHSELNLSSLELGDSALYFCASSVDEGAKFEKLFFGSGTQLSVL.

The chain carries TRBV5-1 and TRBJ1-3; 7 bases align to TRBD1. V was pared by 5 bases and J by 0 bases, with 14 bases of the junction left unmatched. The CDR3 covers 18 residues. CDR1 SGHRS and CDR2 YFSETQ come from the germline V gene. CDR3 region: CASSQQGTKGLSGNTIYF. As DNA, the CDR3 is TGCGCCAGCAGTCAACAGGGGACGAAGGGACTCTCTGGAAACACCATATATTTT.

CDR3 residues: CASSALMQGFRGGYTF. The CDR3 DNA reads as TGTGCCAGCAGCGCACTAATGCAGGGTTTTCGAGGTGGCTACACCTTC. V and J are TRBV5-5 and TRBJ1-2; D is possibly TRBD1 (5 bases). This CDR3 contains 16 residues. Germline V gives CDR1 SGHKS, CDR2 YYEKEE (reference sequence). V lost 4 bases and J lost 7, with 23 bases in between.

The J gene is TRBJ2-1, the V gene TRBV5-1; D is unclear. Trimming shortened V by 1 base and J by 2 bases, and 4 bases separated the two germline ends. Germline V gives CDR1 SGHRS, CDR2 YFSETQ. The CDR3 loop spans 13 amino acids. The CDR3: CASSLYPYNEQFF. In DNA, the CDR3 is TGCGCCAGCAGCTTGTATCCCTACAATGAGCAGTTCTTC.

The chain uses TRBV6-1 and TRBJ1-4, with 7 bases fitting TRBD1. V gave up 0 bases and J gave up 5 bases; unmatched junction bases: 9. CDR1 is MNHNS, CDR2 SASEGT, per germline. This CDR3 is built from 17 residues. The CDR3 nucleotides are TGTGCCAGCAGTGAAGCGTATCCGGGACAGCTAAATGAAAAACTGTTTTTT. Translated: CASSEAYPGQLNEKLFF.

This chain connects TRBV7-7 to TRBJ1-3; no definite D call. The V gene lost 5 bases and the J gene lost 2 bases, with 7 bases spanning the gap. The CDR3 covers 13 residues. Germline assignment: CDR1 SSHAT and CDR2 FNYEAQ (reference sequence). Here the CDR3 reads CASSLDTGNTIYF. The DNA of the CDR3 is TGTGCCAGCAGCCTCGACACTGGAAACACCATATATTTT. Filled out from reference TRBV7-7 and TRBJ1-3, the complete variable domain reads GAGVSQSPRYKVTKRGQDVTLRCDPISSHATLYWYQQALGQGPEFLTYFNYEAQPDKSGLPSDRFSAERPEGSISTLTIQRTEQRDSAMYRCASSLDTGNTIYFGEGSWLTVV.

The chain is built from TRBV20-1 and TRBJ2-5; a weak D match, TRBD1 (6 bases). The germline V gene has CDR1 DFQATT and CDR2 SNEGSKA (reference sequence). V lost 6 bases, J lost 5 bases, and 10 bases lay in between. CDR3 size: 11 residues. CDR3 sequence (DNA): TGCAGTGCAGACAGGAGGGAGACCCAGTACTTC. This codes for CSADRRETQYF.

The chain employs TRBV6-6 and TRBJ2-7; 9 nucleotides agree with TRBD2. V lost 0 bases, J lost 5 bases, and 8 bases stayed unmatched. Germline lookup yields CDR1 MNHNY and CDR2 SVGAGI (reference sequence). This CDR3 is built from 16 residues. CDR3 sequence reads: CASSYSTRGGHDEQYF. The CDR3 nucleotides read TGTGCCAGCAGTTACTCTACGCGGGGGGGCCACGACGAGCAGTACTTC.

V gene TRBV4-1 combines with J gene TRBJ2-7, with D tentatively TRBD1 (5 bases). Germline values: CDR1 MGHRA, CDR2 YSYEKL. Trimming removed 1 base from V and 0 bases from J, with 10 bases in between. The CDR3 totals 15 residues. The CDR3: CASSQGGLSSYEQYF. The DNA of the CDR3 is TGCGCCAGCAGCCAAGGGGGCCTTAGCTCCTACGAGCAGTACTTC.

This chain uses TRBV9 with TRBJ2-7, with 9 nucleotides matching TRBD1. The V gene's germline CDR1 is SGDLS and CDR2 YYNGEE. The V and J ends lost 4 bases and 3 bases, in that order; junction bases with no gene match: 8. This CDR3 has 15 residues. Written as DNA, the CDR3 is TGTGCCAGCAGCCCGCTCGGGACAGGGATCTACGAGCAGTACTTC. Residues: CASSPLGTGIYEQYF.

CDR3 DNA: TGTGCCAGCAGCCCTAGACAGGGGGGGTCTGGGGCCAACGTCCTGACTTTC. Translated: CASSPRQGGSGANVLTF. The V and J genes are TRBV7-3 and TRBJ2-6; 9 bases map to TRBD1. The CDR3 is made up of 17 amino acids. J was trimmed by 1 base and V by 5 bases; bases with no gene match: 6. Looked up from germline, CDR1 is SGHTA and CDR2 is FQGTGA. Full variable domain (rest looked up from reference TRBV7-3 and TRBJ2-6): GAGVSQTPSNKVTEKGKYVELRCDPISGHTALYWYRQSLGQGPEFLIYFQGTGAADDSGLPNDRFFAVRPEGSVSTLKIQRTERGDSAVYLCASSPRQGGSGANVLTFGAGSRLTVL.